Listed below are T cell receptor beta chains from one sample, sequenced in a study of T cell responses to AZD1222 COVID-19 vaccine. Produced via immunoSEQ multiplex PCR; TCRdb's table is partial and in-frame only. The sample holds roughly 270,000 clones, about 94% seen once. The material was peripheral blood, obtained 28 days after the second AZD1222 dose. Source of these receptors: an adult who received the AZD1222 COVID-19 vaccine. CDR3s include the opening cysteine and the closing phenylalanine or tryptophan. The D gene is left open where the match is weak.

length: 12; D: -; J: TRBJ1-2; V: TRBV6-5; CDR3: CASIGGGLGYTF
length: 12; D: -; J: TRBJ2-7; V: TRBV3-1/TRBV3-2; CDR3: CASSQREYEQYF
length: 13; D: -; J: TRBJ2-7; V: TRBV6-6; CDR3: CASSAGGPYEQYF
length: 13; D: -; J: TRBJ2-7; V: TRBV6-6; CDR3: CASSLSVTYEQYF
length: 14; D: -; J: TRBJ1-4; V: TRBV9; CDR3: CASSPHSTNEKLFF
length: 14; D: -; J: TRBJ1-3; V: TRBV27; CDR3: CASSLTGSGNTIYF
length: 12; D: TRBD1; J: TRBJ2-7; V: TRBV29-1; CDR3: CSVADRYYEQYF
length: 16; D: -; J: TRBJ1-5; V: TRBV5-1; CDR3: CASSPGADYSNQPQHF
length: 15; D: -; J: TRBJ2-2; V: TRBV5-4; CDR3: CASSSRAGLTGELFF
length: 17; D: TRBD1; J: TRBJ1-2; V: TRBV18; CDR3: CASSPQRQGAANYGYTF
length: 13; D: -; J: TRBJ1-2; V: TRBV19; CDR3: CASSRQESMGYTF
length: 13; D: -; J: TRBJ1-1; V: TRBV14; CDR3: CASSQGSRSEAFF
length: 15; D: -; J: TRBJ1-2; V: TRBV3-1/TRBV3-2; CDR3: CASSQGGGAHYGYTF
length: 16; D: TRBD2; J: TRBJ2-7; V: TRBV9; CDR3: CASSVEPSGKGYEQYF
length: 13; D: TRBD1; J: TRBJ1-2; V: TRBV30; CDR3: CAWTPGQVYGYTF
length: 13; D: TRBD1; J: TRBJ1-1; V: TRBV28; CDR3: CAILGQANTEAFF
length: 15; D: TRBD2; J: TRBJ2-1; V: TRBV2; CDR3: CASSEIRAGGSEQFF
length: 13; D: TRBD1; J: TRBJ2-5; V: TRBV2; CDR3: CASRGQGQETQYF
length: 15; D: TRBD1; J: TRBJ2-7; V: TRBV3-1/TRBV3-2; CDR3: CASSRTGQGGEEQYF
length: 14; D: TRBD2; J: TRBJ2-7; V: TRBV6-5; CDR3: CASSYQREGYEQYF
length: 15; D: -; J: TRBJ1-4; V: TRBV5-6; CDR3: CASSSTGSTNEKLFF
length: 14; D: TRBD2; J: TRBJ2-1; V: TRBV4-1; CDR3: CASSPLAGLEAQFF
length: 15; D: TRBD1; J: TRBJ1-2; V: TRBV2; CDR3: CASIGQDLGDYGYTF
length: 15; D: -; J: TRBJ1-5; V: TRBV19; CDR3: CASSLGPYSNQPQHF
length: 14; D: TRBD1; J: TRBJ2-3; V: TRBV5-1; CDR3: CASSLGQGSDTQYF
length: 14; D: TRBD1; J: TRBJ1-1; V: TRBV7-9; CDR3: CASSLGGIGTEAFF
length: 15; D: -; J: TRBJ2-1; V: TRBV5-1; CDR3: CASSLVAGPYNEQFF
length: 14; D: -; J: TRBJ1-1; V: TRBV19; CDR3: CASSIGGGVPEAFF
length: 18; D: -; J: TRBJ2-7; V: TRBV7-8; CDR3: CASTSRRLVMYRDYEQYF